This T cell receptor (beta chain) was obtained from a study of cytomegalovirus exposure and HLA in healthy donors. Whole-study findings and limits: TCR beta sequences reportedly predicted most subjects' HLA-A and HLA-B alleles accurately. TCR beta chains numbering more than 150 were designated cytomegalovirus-associated. Some V segments could not be told apart, so they were left out, TRBV6-2 and TRBV6-3 among them.

PCR primers comprised 60 Vbeta and 13 Jbeta primers. Assay: immunoSEQ multiplex PCR; the TCRdb copy retains only in-frame clones and omits some. The data show 110,000 to 150,000 clones, 72% seen once. Of note for this clone: The antigen is undetermined. Other DNA sequences in this sample translate to the same CDR3.

The ends were cut back, 3 bases at V and 3 bases at J, with 8 bases in the middle. The CDR3 extends over 13 amino acids. CDR1 and CDR2 from the germline V gene are SGHDN and FVKESK. Specimen: PBMCs. The chain combines TRBV14 with TRBJ1-1; no reliable D call. The sequence was collected from a man aged 35-49 years in good health and CMV-seronegative. The CDR3 region has the DNA TGTGCCAGCAGCCAGGAGGAGCACACTGAAGCTTTCTTT. Encoded protein: CASSQEEHTEAFF.